The T cell receptor beta chain described here comes from a study of OX40 agonist ivuxolimab in advanced cancers. Study overall: With a range of 23 to 79, age averaged about 59 years, and about 83% were male.

Overall study results and limits: Expanded peripheral T cells had an undetermined antigen specificity. Some patients who did not respond also had low normalized T-cell clonal expansion.

About this clone itself: Antigen unknown.

V lost 0 bases to trimming and J lost 3 bases, with 20 bases between them. The CDR3 length is 18 residues. Germline V gene data show CDR1 as LGHNA and CDR2 as YSLEER. Clones were read by immunoSEQ multiplex PCR, and TCRdb kept only the in-frame ones, dropping some. The table lists 69,000 or so clones, around 85% of them singletons, with approximately 6.1% in the top ten. The sequencing here drew on CD4+ or CD8+ T cells sorted from blood, taken in a trial of the OX40 agonist ivuxolimab. The sequence derives from an adult with an advanced solid tumor such as melanoma, head and neck, liver or kidney cancer. The chain employs TRBV4-3 and TRBJ1-2; D unclear. The CDR3 protein is CASSQESPPRLGDYGYTF. The CDR3 nucleotides are TGCGCCAGCAGCCAAGAATCTCCCCCTCGTCTGGGAGACTATGGCTACACCTTC.